The 5 T cell receptor beta chains given below trace back to one sample, sequenced in a study of cytomegalovirus exposure and HLA in healthy donors. Both 60 Vbeta primers and 13 Jbeta primers went into the PCR. Produced via immunoSEQ multiplex PCR; TCRdb's table is partial and in-frame only. The sample carries 200,000 to 250,000 clones, over 75% recorded once. Sequencing was carried out using PBMCs. These TCRs come from a young woman in good health and CMV-seronegative.

This clone was seen more than once but under ten times. The chain links TRBV4-1 to TRBJ1-5; D gene unclear. This CDR3 region has 14 residues. The V end lost 4 bases, the J end lost 6 bases, and 13 bases lay between the germline ends. Germline CDR1 MGHRA, CDR2 YSYEKL. This chain's CDR3 is CASSPGLRGQPQHF. The CDR3 DNA reads as TGCGCCAGCAGCCCCGGGTTAAGAGGTCAGCCCCAGCATTTT.

In its sample, this clone was seen a few times. The rearrangement uses TRBV5-6 and TRBJ1-2; 11 bases line up with TRBD1. Trimming cost V 4 bases and J 6 bases; bases outside gene matches: 8. CDR1 SGHDT and CDR2 YYEEEE come from the germline V gene. This CDR3 contains 15 residues. The CDR3 spells CASSTRTGGADGYTF. CDR3 in DNA: TGTGCCAGCAGCACCCGGACAGGGGGCGCGGATGGCTACACCTTC.

The chain combines TRBV5-4 with TRBJ2-1, with 11 bases that match TRBD2. J lost 6 bases, V lost 2 bases, and 7 bases had no gene match. Germline V CDR1 and CDR2: SGHNT, YYREEE (reference sequence). CDR3 length equals 16 residues. For the CDR3, the DNA is TGTGCCAGCAGCTTAAGACTAGCGGGGTCCCCCAATGAGCAGTTCTTC. Its translation: CASSLRLAGSPNEQFF.

V gene TRBV15 combines with J gene TRBJ2-1; 7 bases fit TRBD2. V dropped 1 base and J dropped 10; count of bases not matched to a gene: 7. Germline-derived CDR1 and CDR2 are LNHNV and YYDKDF (reference sequence). The CDR3 spans 14 residues. CDR3 DNA: TGTGCCACCAGCAGAGTTGGGAGCGGGATGGAGCAGTTCTTC. Protein product: CATSRVGSGMEQFF.

The chain is built from TRBV6-6 and TRBJ1-2; D is possibly TRBD1 (6 bases). The V end lost 5 bases, the J end lost 3 bases, and 19 bases lay between the germline ends. Germline V lookup: CDR1 MNHNY, CDR2 SVGAGI (reference sequence). The CDR3 contains 16 residues. In DNA form, the CDR3 reads TGTGCCAGCAGTACAAATAAGGGGGGGCAACACTATGGCTACACCTTC. The encoded protein is CASSTNKGGQHYGYTF.